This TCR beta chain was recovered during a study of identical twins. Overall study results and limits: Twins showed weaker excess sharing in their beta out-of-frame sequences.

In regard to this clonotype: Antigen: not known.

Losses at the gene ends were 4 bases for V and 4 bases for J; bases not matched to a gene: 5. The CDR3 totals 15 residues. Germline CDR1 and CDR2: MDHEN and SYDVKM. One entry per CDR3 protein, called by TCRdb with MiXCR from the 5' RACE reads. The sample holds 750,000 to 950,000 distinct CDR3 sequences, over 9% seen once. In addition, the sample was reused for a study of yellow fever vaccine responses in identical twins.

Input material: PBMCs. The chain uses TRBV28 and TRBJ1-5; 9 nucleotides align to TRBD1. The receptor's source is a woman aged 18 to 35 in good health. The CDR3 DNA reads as TGTGCCAGCAGTTCAGGACAGGGGATGAATCAGCCCCAGCATTTT. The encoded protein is CASSSGQGMNQPQHF.